The 10 T cell receptor beta chains given below trace back to one sample, sequenced in a study of blood T cells in healthy people across ages. The authors ran a second PCR of 7 to 11 cycles using a sample-barcoded 5' primer and a J-beta primer mix. Using its own MiXCR run on the 5' RACE reads, TCRdb lists one record per CDR3 protein. The data contain under 850,000 distinct CDR3 sequences, 35% to 40% of them singletons. The sequenced material came from blood. The receptor source for this set is a man between 18 and 29 years old in good health.

The chain employs TRBV20-1 and TRBJ1-3; D perhaps matches TRBD1 (6 bases). This CDR3 comprises 14 residues. Trimming removed 0 bases at V and 4 bases at J, with 10 bases between. CDR1 DFQATT and CDR2 SNEGSKA come from the germline V gene (reference sequence). CDR3 loop: CSARDTGRGNTIYF. DNA for the CDR3: TGCAGTGCTAGAGATACAGGGCGGGGAAACACCATATATTTT.

This chain connects TRBV2 to TRBJ2-1; TRBD2 aligns across 7 bases. This CDR3 comprises 14 residues. Germline lookup yields CDR1 SNHLY and CDR2 FYNNEI. V lost 4 bases and J lost 8; bases outside the gene matches: 8. The CDR3 protein is CASSGRAGSHEQFF. For the CDR3, the DNA is TGTGCCAGCAGTGGACGAGCGGGGAGTCATGAGCAGTTCTTC.

Concerning this clonotype: The germline gene is not matched at one end of the junction; a read error may be the cause. The gene calls are TRBV7-2 and TRBJ2-1; 11 bases fit TRBD2. The CDR3 has 14 residues. CDR1 is SGHTA and CDR2 is FQGNSA in the germline V gene. DNA for the CDR3: TGTGCCGGCAGCTTAGCGGGGGGGCCCACTGAGCAGTTCTTC. Translating gives CAGSLAGGPTEQFF.

V is TRBV29-1 and J is TRBJ2-5; D call uncertain. The germline gives CDR1 SQVTM, CDR2 ANQGSEA. V was trimmed by 6 bases and J by 1 base, leaving 12 bases between them. The CDR3 has 13 amino acids. The CDR3 is CSVAQKLQETQYF. CDR3 sequence (DNA): TGCAGCGTCGCGCAGAAACTCCAAGAGACCCAGTACTTC.

The CDR3 spells CASSQGRDNTEAFF. CDR3 sequence (DNA): TGCGCCAGCAGCCAAGGCAGGGATAACACTGAAGCTTTCTTT. This chain uses TRBV4-1 with TRBJ1-1, with a possible D match to TRBD1 (5 bases). V was pared by 1 base and J by 2 bases, with 8 bases between. Germline loops: CDR1 MGHRA, CDR2 YSYEKL. There are 14 residues in the CDR3.

This clonotype was detected many times. The genes are TRBV7-2 and TRBJ2-3; D not resolved. This CDR3 is 14 amino acids long. V was cut by 6 bases and J by 1 base, with 11 bases left in between. Germline assignment: CDR1 SGHTA and CDR2 FQGNSA. The CDR3 DNA sequence: TGTGCCAGCAGAAGACCCAGTGGCACAGATACGCAGTATTTT. Translating gives CASRRPSGTDTQYF.

This chain uses TRBV7-6 with TRBJ1-4; 8 bases are shared with TRBD1. Germline values: CDR1 SGHVS, CDR2 FNYEAQ. CDR3 length: 19 residues. J gave up 0 bases and V 5 bases, and 14 bases lay outside the gene matches. CDR3 in amino acids: CASSTRRDRTLATNEKLFF. The CDR3 region has the DNA TGTGCCAGCAGCACACGACGGGACAGGACCCTTGCAACTAATGAAAAACTGTTTTTT.

V usage is TRBV27 and J usage is TRBJ2-5; D is perhaps TRBD1 (7 bases). The CDR3 runs 16 residues. Germline CDR1 is MNHEY and CDR2 is SMNVEV (reference sequence). V was cut by 6 bases and J by 2 bases, with 19 bases left in between. The DNA for the CDR3 is TGTGCCAGCAGCCGGCGGGGACAGCACCAGCAAGAGACCCAGTACTTC. Protein product: CASSRRGQHQQETQYF.

The rearrangement joins TRBV5-1 to TRBJ1-2, with TRBD1 as a possible D gene (5 bases). The CDR3 runs to 16 residues. With 4 bases removed from V and 13 bases from J, the gap between germline ends came to 29 bases. In germline, CDR1 is SGHRS, CDR2 YFSETQ. The CDR3 DNA follows: TGCGCCAGCAGCGAGCACGGTGCTATGGCTACACCTGGGGGCACCTTC. Protein: CASSEHGAMATPGGTF.

There are a few counts of this clonotype. J is TRBJ1-6 and V is TRBV20-1; perhaps TRBD1 as D (5 bases). The V and J ends lost 1 base and 4 bases respectively, with 11 bases between them. The length of the CDR3 is 15 residues. Germline V CDR1 and CDR2: DFQATT, SNEGSKA (reference sequence). In DNA form, the CDR3 reads TGCAGTGCTAGAGTACCAGGGAGTTATAATTCACCCCTCCACTTT. Translated: CSARVPGSYNSPLHF.